Each of the 27 T cell receptor beta chains below was sequenced from the same sample in a study of shared clonotypes between healthy human individuals. TCRdb keeps only in-frame clones here, not all; method: immunoSEQ multiplex PCR. The table includes 900,000 to 1,200,000 clones, about four fifths detected once. The specimen was memory CD4+ T cells from PBMCs. Stated subset: CD45RA-negative fraction. These receptors all come from a man between 18 and 35 years old in good health. Some clones in this sample may be carry-over from other donors' samples.

This sequence joins TRBV5-1 and TRBJ2-1; D remains unclear. Deletions cut 1 base from V and 8 bases from J, with 13 bases between. The CDR3 has 14 amino acids. Germline V lookup: CDR1 SGHRS, CDR2 YFSETQ. CDR3 loop: CASSLRWPSDEQFF. CDR3 nucleotide sequence: TGCGCCAGCAGCTTGCGGTGGCCGAGCGATGAGCAGTTCTTC.

V gene TRBV7-2 combines with J gene TRBJ1-2; possibly TRBD1 for D (5 bases). CDR3 size: 15 residues. Looked up from germline, CDR1 is SGHTA and CDR2 is FQGNSA. Trimming cost V 1 base and J 4 bases, with 13 bases left between them. The CDR3 DNA is TGTGCCAGCAGCTTAGACGGGGCGCGGGGCTATGGCTACACCTTC. The encoded protein is CASSLDGARGYGYTF.

The V and J genes are TRBV9 and TRBJ1-1; a possible D gene is TRBD1 (5 bases). Trimming shortened V by 0 bases and J by 3 bases, and 9 bases separated the two germline ends. Per germline, CDR1 SGDLS and CDR2 YYNGEE. The CDR3 extends over 14 amino acids. CDR3 region: CASSVAPRDTEAFF. The CDR3 DNA is TGTGCCAGCAGCGTAGCACCCAGGGACACTGAAGCTTTCTTT.

The chain recombines TRBV5-1 with TRBJ1-1; 8 bases fit TRBD1. Germline V gene sequence: CDR1 SGHRS, CDR2 YFSETQ. The CDR3 is made up of 14 amino acids. Trimming took 3 bases from V and 7 from J; bases not matched to a gene: 8. For the CDR3, the DNA is TGCGCCAGCAGCTACCAGGGGGCGCTTAGTGAAGCTTTCTTT. Its protein product is CASSYQGALSEAFF.

The gene calls are TRBV30 and TRBJ2-5; TRBD2 matches 10 bases. Germline V gene lookup returns CDR1 GTSNPN and CDR2 SVGIG (reference sequence). V lost 5 bases and J lost 5; bases outside the gene matches: 11. The CDR3 totals 15 residues. CDR3 sequence: CAWGEGLASEETQYF. CDR3 bases: TGTGCCTGGGGCGAGGGACTAGCGTCTGAGGAGACCCAGTACTTC.

The V gene is TRBV30, the J gene TRBJ1-4; the D is unclear. The CDR3 totals 13 residues. Trimming removed 6 bases at V and 4 bases at J, with 12 bases between. Looked up from germline, CDR1 is GTSNPN and CDR2 is SVGIG (reference sequence). In DNA form, the CDR3 reads TGTGCCTGTATTCTGAGTGGTAATGAAAAACTGTTTTTT. This codes for CACILSGNEKLFF.

V gene TRBV7-2 combines with J gene TRBJ1-2; possible D gene TRBD1, 5 bases. The ends were cut back, 5 bases at V and 4 bases at J, with 14 bases in the middle. The CDR3 length is 14 residues. Germline assignment: CDR1 SGHTA and CDR2 FQGNSA. CDR3 coding DNA: TGTGCCAGCAGCCTCGGGACTGGAGCCTATGGCTACACCTTC. This translates into CASSLGTGAYGYTF.

The rearrangement joins TRBV7-9 to TRBJ1-2, with TRBD1 matching over 9 bases. The V gene's germline CDR1 is SEHNR and CDR2 FQNEAQ (reference sequence). The CDR3 length is 15 residues. Unmatched junction bases numbered 2, after V lost 1 base and J lost 2 bases. The CDR3 is CASSLDRGPNYGYTF. The CDR3 DNA is TGTGCCAGCAGCTTAGACAGGGGGCCAAACTATGGCTACACCTTC.

The J gene is TRBJ2-1, the V gene TRBV6-4; no clear D. The CDR3 sequence is 13 residues long. V was clipped by 0 bases and J by 7 bases, with 7 bases between them. Germline V gene data show CDR1 as MRHNA and CDR2 as SNTAGT. The CDR3: CASSDSIGNEQFF. The CDR3 DNA sequence: TGTGCCAGCAGTGACTCGATCGGGAATGAGCAGTTCTTC.

This clone was counted a few times. The chain couples TRBV5-1 to TRBJ2-3; 8 nucleotides match TRBD1. V was clipped by 2 bases and J by 5 bases; unmatched bases: 4. This CDR3 has 14 amino acids. Germline CDR1 and CDR2: SGHRS and YFSETQ. CDR3 sequence reads: CASSFDRGIDTQYF. CDR3 DNA: TGCGCCAGCAGCTTTGACAGGGGCATAGATACGCAGTATTTT.

With respect to this clone: A much larger clone differs by one base, so this may be a read error. The chain links TRBV11-1 to TRBJ1-2; D is unresolved. Germline CDR1 and CDR2: SGHAT and FQDESV (reference sequence). Trimming removed 2 bases from V and 2 bases from J, with 3 bases in between. The CDR3 extends over 12 amino acids. Written as DNA, the CDR3 is TGTGCCAGCAGCTTACAGAACTATGGCTACACCTTC. Its protein product is CASSLQNYGYTF.

J is TRBJ1-3 and V is TRBV13; 9 nucleotides agree with TRBD1. Germline V gives CDR1 PRHDT, CDR2 FYEKMQ (reference sequence). The length of the CDR3 is 18 residues. Trimming removed 4 bases from V and 4 bases from J; junction bases left unmatched: 14. The CDR3 DNA reads TGTGCCAGCAGCTCCGCAGGGACAGGGACCGGGTCCGGAAACACCATATATTTT. This translates into CASSSAGTGTGSGNTIYF.

The CDR3 DNA reads as TGTGCCAGCAATAGAGGCAATGAGCAGTTCTTC. Protein product: CASNRGNEQFF. The V call is TRBV28, the J call TRBJ2-1; D gene unclear. The length of the CDR3 is 11 residues. Between the trimmed V and J ends, which lost 7 bases and 6 bases, there was a span of 7 bases. CDR1 and CDR2 (germline): MDHEN, SYDVKM.

The CDR3 DNA reads as TGTGCCATCAGGGGGGGGCTGGAGTCCTACGAGCAGTACTTC. Protein sequence: CAIRGGLESYEQYF. The genes are TRBV10-3 and TRBJ2-7; tentative D call: TRBD2 (7 bases). Trimming removed 6 bases at V and 1 base at J, with 13 bases between. Per the germline V gene, CDR1 is ENHRY and CDR2 is SYGVKD. The CDR3 totals 14 residues.

In the case of this clone: The junction shows a germline mismatch at one end, possibly a read error. The rearrangement uses TRBV7-2 and TRBJ1-2; D gene uncertain. The CDR3 has 14 amino acids. Per the germline V gene, CDR1 is SGHTA and CDR2 is FQGNSA. The CDR3 protein is CASSQDTGFYGYTF. The CDR3 DNA sequence: TGCGCCAGCAGCCAAGATACGGGGTTCTATGGCTACACCTTC.

V usage is TRBV5-4 and J usage is TRBJ2-3, with 13 bases aligning to TRBD2. The CDR3 consists of 16 residues. Per the germline V gene, CDR1 is SGHNT and CDR2 is YYREEE (reference sequence). Trimming at V came to 0 bases and at J to 4 bases, leaving 2 bases not matched to a gene. In DNA form, the CDR3 reads TGTGCCAGCAGCTTGGATACTAGCGGGAGGGCAGATACGCAGTATTTT. It codes for CASSLDTSGRADTQYF.

Only a few counts were recorded for this clone. The sample has other DNA sequences that encode this CDR3 too. The rearrangement links TRBV6-5 to TRBJ2-7; D is uncertain. With 8 bases removed from V and 0 bases from J, the gap between germline ends came to 11 bases. This CDR3 has 13 amino acids. Germline-derived CDR1 and CDR2 are MNHEY and SVGAGI. The CDR3 reads CASGSSSSYEQYF. As DNA, the CDR3 is TGTGCCAGCGGTTCTTCCTCCTCCTACGAGCAGTACTTC.

This clone was seen a handful of times. The CDR3 coding sequence is TGTGCCAGCTCCAAAGGACCCTCCTACGAGCAGTACTTC. It is translated as CASSKGPSYEQYF. The V and J genes are TRBV25-1 and TRBJ2-5; D remains ambiguous. The J call is doubtful: the DNA matches TRBJ2-7 better. CDR3 length: 13 amino acids. Germline-derived CDR1 and CDR2 are MGHDK and SYGVNS.

V is TRBV18 and J is TRBJ1-1; 8 bases agree with TRBD1. CDR1 is KGHSH, CDR2 LQKENI, per germline. The CDR3 has 17 residues. Trimming cost V 3 bases and J 3 bases; bases outside gene matches: 12. The CDR3 loop reads CASSPRQGANLDTEAFF. DNA of the CDR3: TGTGCCAGCTCACCCCGCCAGGGGGCGAATCTAGACACTGAAGCTTTCTTT. The full variable domain, rest sourced from reference TRBV18 and TRBJ1-1, is NAGVMQNPRHLVRRRGQEARLRCSPMKGHSHVYWYRQLPEEGLKFMVYLQKENIIDESGMPKERFSAEFPKEGPSILRIQQVVRGDSAAYFCASSPRQGANLDTEAFFGQGTRLTVV.

J is TRBJ2-7 and V is TRBV6-1; 7 bases are shared with TRBD1. J was trimmed by 2 bases and V by 9 bases; bases with no gene match: 4. There are 12 residues in the CDR3. Germline assignment: CDR1 MNHNS and CDR2 SASEGT. The CDR3 DNA sequence: TGTGCCAGTGGGGACAGAACCTACGAGCAGTACTTC. Its translation: CASGDRTYEQYF.

V is TRBV10-3 and J is TRBJ2-1; perhaps D is TRBD1 or TRBD2 (6 bases each). Trimming took 3 bases from V and 9 from J, leaving 18 bases between them. This CDR3 has 15 residues. The germline V gene has CDR1 ENHRY and CDR2 SYGVKD. The CDR3 DNA sequence: TGTGCCATCAGTGATTACGGGGGCCAAGGTACTGAGCAGTTCTTC. Protein: CAISDYGGQGTEQFF.

V usage is TRBV7-9 and J usage is TRBJ2-7; D is ambiguous. V lost 7 bases, J lost 4 bases, and 20 bases lay in between. This CDR3 comprises 15 residues. CDR1 SEHNR and CDR2 FQNEAQ come from the germline V gene (reference sequence). In DNA form, the CDR3 reads TGTGCCAGCAACCCTCCCGGAACTACCAAGTACGAGCAGTACTTC. This translates into CASNPPGTTKYEQYF.

There are a few counts of this clone. The J gene is TRBJ2-3, the V gene TRBV11-2; D remains unclear. The CDR3 runs 12 residues. The V gene lost 5 bases and the J gene lost 1 base, with 4 bases spanning the gap. The germline V gene has CDR1 SGHAT and CDR2 FQNNGV. CDR3 nucleotide sequence: TGTGCCAGCAGCCCGGGCACAGATACGCAGTATTTT. Protein sequence: CASSPGTDTQYF. The whole variable domain, filled in from reference TRBV11-2 and TRBJ2-3, reads EAGVAQSPRYKIIEKRQSVAFWCNPISGHATLYWYQQILGQGPKLLIQFQNNGVVDDSQLPKDRFSAERLKGVDSTLKIQPAKLEDSAVYLCASSPGTDTQYFGPGTRLTVL.

The genes are TRBV10-2 and TRBJ2-3; 8 nucleotides match TRBD2. The ends lost 3 bases at V and 4 bases at J; junction bases unmatched: 9. Germline V gives CDR1 WSHSY, CDR2 SAAADI. The CDR3 runs 16 residues. CDR3 nucleotide sequence: TGCGCCAGCAGTGACCAAGCGGGAGCGAGATCAGATACGCAGTATTTT. This sequence encodes CASSDQAGARSDTQYF.

This clone came up a few times. This chain uses TRBV28 with TRBJ2-7, with TRBD1 identical over 7 bases. The CDR3 loop spans 16 amino acids. From germline, CDR1 is MDHEN and CDR2 SYDVKM. V trimming: 5 bases; J trimming: 2 bases; junction bases outside the gene matches: 12. The CDR3 loop reads CASSPYSGQRPYEQYF. In DNA form, the CDR3 reads TGTGCCAGCAGTCCATACTCGGGACAGCGACCCTACGAGCAGTACTTC.

This clone was picked up one time. This rearrangement joins TRBV29-1 to TRBJ2-3; D may be TRBD2 (6 bases). The ends were cut back, 7 bases at V and 0 bases at J, with 8 bases in the middle. CDR3 length: 12 residues. Germline CDR1 reads SQVTM; CDR2 reads ANQGSEA. The CDR3 here is CSESGSTDTQYF. In DNA form, the CDR3 reads TGCAGCGAGAGCGGGAGCACAGATACGCAGTATTTT.

J is TRBJ1-5 and V is TRBV9; D might be TRBD1 (5 bases). Germline assignment: CDR1 SGDLS and CDR2 YYNGEE. Between the trimmed V and J ends, which lost 7 bases and 5 bases, there was a span of 16 bases. CDR3 length equals 14 residues. CDR3 loop: CASGRWGDHQPQHF. In DNA form, the CDR3 reads TGTGCCAGCGGGCGGTGGGGGGACCATCAGCCCCAGCATTTT.